These 16 T cell receptor beta chains share one sample of origin, sequenced in a study of graft-versus-host responses after intestinal transplantation. Profiling relied on immunoSEQ multiplex PCR, and the TCRdb table lists in-frame clones only, not all of them. The data contain around 50,000 clones, roughly 90% of them seen just once; the ten biggest clones take up 1.6%. The specimen was PBMCs, collected 26 days after transplant. The receptors come from a human patient who received an intestinal transplant, so some T cells may come from the graft donor.

The chain has TRBV6-6 and TRBJ1-4; D gene ambiguous. CDR1 is MNHNY and CDR2 is SVGAGI in the germline V gene (reference sequence). This CDR3 contains 14 residues. Trimming cost V 8 bases and J 4 bases, with 14 bases left between them. CDR3 in amino acids: CASRESSRNEKLFF. The CDR3 DNA is TGTGCCAGCCGAGAAAGTAGCCGTAATGAAAAACTGTTTTTT.

The V gene is TRBV6-6, the J gene TRBJ2-7; 12 bases line up with TRBD2. The CDR3 has 15 residues. Germline trimming cut 6 bases from V and 1 base from J; bases unmatched to any gene: 4. Germline V lookup: CDR1 MNHNY, CDR2 SVGAGI (reference sequence). CDR3 residues: CASRPTSGGSYEQYF. Here the CDR3 DNA reads TGTGCCAGCAGACCCACTAGCGGGGGGTCCTACGAGCAGTACTTC.

The CDR3 coding sequence is TGCGCCAGCAGCCAAGATCAGGACTTCACAGATACGCAGTATTTT. Translated, it gives CASSQDQDFTDTQYF. The chain recombines TRBV4-1 with TRBJ2-3, with a weak D call TRBD2 (5 bases). Per the germline V gene, CDR1 is MGHRA and CDR2 is YSYEKL. V lost 0 bases and J 2 bases, leaving 9 bases between the germline ends. The CDR3 has 15 amino acids.

This clone appeared a few times. The chain employs TRBV7-9 and TRBJ2-1; 11 bases are shared with TRBD1. The CDR3 runs to 14 residues. The V and J ends lost 5 bases and 8 bases, in that order; junction bases with no gene match: 5. Germline-derived CDR1 and CDR2 are SEHNR and FQNEAQ (reference sequence). The CDR3: CASSTGTGGDEQFF. CDR3 bases: TGTGCCAGCAGCACTGGGACAGGGGGTGATGAGCAGTTCTTC.

The chain links TRBV27 to TRBJ2-1; 11 nucleotides match TRBD2. The CDR3 extends over 15 amino acids. The J segment lost 3 bases and the V segment lost 6 bases, leaving 4 bases of the junction unmatched. Germline CDR1 is MNHEY and CDR2 is SMNVEV (reference sequence). This CDR3 reads CASSLAGGRYNEQFF. The CDR3 nucleotides read TGTGCCAGCAGCCTAGCGGGGGGCCGCTACAATGAGCAGTTCTTC.

The rearrangement links TRBV7-9 to TRBJ2-3; D is perhaps TRBD1 (7 bases). CDR1 and CDR2 (germline): SEHNR, FQNEAQ (reference sequence). The V end was cut by 4 bases, the J end by 5 bases, with 19 bases between. The CDR3 consists of 16 residues. The CDR3 sequence is CASSSLATGRLDTQYF. The CDR3 nucleotides are TGTGCCAGCAGCTCCCTCGCGACAGGGAGGTTAGATACGCAGTATTTT.

The chain links TRBV7-9 to TRBJ2-3, with D perhaps TRBD1 (5 bases). This CDR3 has 16 amino acids. CDR1 and CDR2 (germline): SEHNR, FQNEAQ (reference sequence). Trimming took 5 bases from V and 3 from J, leaving 18 bases between them. The chain's CDR3 is CASSPREGAGTDTQYF. For the CDR3, the DNA is TGTGCCAGCAGCCCCCGCGAAGGGGCCGGGACAGATACGCAGTATTTT.

The chain combines TRBV5-1 with TRBJ2-1, with a weak D call TRBD2 (6 bases). Germline CDR1 SGHRS, CDR2 YFSETQ. The CDR3 length is 14 residues. Trimming removed 2 bases at V and 4 bases at J, with 10 bases between. CDR3 sequence (DNA): TGCGCCAGCAGCTTAAGGGAGGCGTACAATGAGCAGTTCTTC. Protein: CASSLREAYNEQFF.

The chain's CDR3 is CASSQDRTGPVETQYF. CDR3 DNA sequence: TGCGCCAGCAGCCAAGATCGGACAGGGCCTGTGGAGACCCAGTACTTC. The V gene is TRBV4-3, the J gene TRBJ2-5; TRBD1 matches at 8 bases. This CDR3 has 16 residues. Germline V gene lookup returns CDR1 LGHNA and CDR2 YSLEER. The junction had 8 bases not matched to a gene; V was cut back by 0 bases and J by 5 bases.

The V call is TRBV7-2, the J call TRBJ2-5, with 12 bases identical to TRBD2. The CDR3 is 18 amino acids. Trimming at V came to 4 bases and at J to 2 bases, leaving 11 bases not matched to a gene. The germline V gene has CDR1 SGHTA and CDR2 FQGNSA. The CDR3 region has the DNA TGTGCCAGCAGCTCGACGAAAAGACTAGCGGGAGATCAAGAGACCCAGTACTTC. Translation gives CASSSTKRLAGDQETQYF.

V usage is TRBV6-6 and J usage is TRBJ2-1; TRBD2 might be the D (7 bases). Trimming removed 6 bases from V and 4 bases from J, with 16 bases in between. The CDR3 has 15 residues. Germline V gene lookup returns CDR1 MNHNY and CDR2 SVGAGI (reference sequence). Here the CDR3 reads CASSGGRKEYNEQFF. CDR3 sequence (DNA): TGTGCCAGCAGCGGGGGGCGGAAGGAATACAATGAGCAGTTCTTC.

The chain employs TRBV2 and TRBJ1-2; TRBD1 aligns across 11 bases. This CDR3 has 17 amino acids. Germline V gene lookup returns CDR1 SNHLY and CDR2 FYNNEI. With 6 bases clipped from V and 5 bases from J, the junction kept 14 bases outside the gene matches. The CDR3 is CASSARMGTGGDYGYTF. The CDR3 DNA is TGTGCCAGCAGCGCGCGGATGGGGACAGGGGGGGATTATGGCTACACCTTC.

Here the CDR3 reads CASSLGGVTDTQYF. CDR3 bases: TGTGCCAGCAGCTTGGGGGGGGTTACAGATACGCAGTATTTT. The chain employs TRBV5-6 and TRBJ2-3; maybe TRBD2 (6 bases). The CDR3 contains 14 residues. V was cut by 0 bases and J by 3 bases, with 8 bases left in between. In germline, CDR1 is SGHDT, CDR2 YYEEEE.

The count of this clone is one. The chain carries TRBV9 and TRBJ2-1; possibly TRBD1 for D (5 bases). CDR1 and CDR2 (germline): SGDLS, YYNGEE. V was shortened by 1 base and J by 4 bases, with 12 bases between the two germline ends. This CDR3 is built from 15 residues. CDR3 loop: CASSVQGIGYNEQFF. CDR3 DNA: TGTGCCAGCAGCGTACAGGGAATAGGGTACAATGAGCAGTTCTTC.

The chain is built from TRBV6-4 and TRBJ2-1; 13 positions agree with TRBD2. V lost 0 bases to trimming and J lost 13 bases; unmatched junction nucleotides: 6. The CDR3 has 15 amino acids. Germline CDR1 is MRHNA and CDR2 is SNTAGT. The CDR3 DNA reads as TGTGCCAGCAGTGACTCAACTAGCGGGGGGGCAGATCAGTTCTTC. As protein: CASSDSTSGGADQFF.

This clone was observed a single time. The chain uses TRBV6-6 and TRBJ2-2, with 8 bases identical to TRBD1. The CDR3 is 16 amino acids. Germline CDR1 MNHNY, CDR2 SVGAGI (reference sequence). V shed 6 bases and J 0 bases; nucleotides not matched to a gene: 6. The CDR3 nucleotides are TGTGCCAGCAGGCCCACAGGGGGTACGAACACCGGGGAGCTGTTTTTT. This sequence encodes CASRPTGGTNTGELFF.